The 25 T cell receptor beta chains below were found in one sample sequenced in a study of OX40 agonist ivuxolimab in advanced cancers. The data were produced by immunoSEQ multiplex PCR, yet TCRdb's version contains in-frame clones alone and is incomplete. There are fewer than 200,000 clones in the sample; 85% to 95% occur only once, and around 0.31% lies in the top ten. Sequenced here: CD4+ or CD8+ T cells sorted from blood, sampled in a trial of the OX40 agonist ivuxolimab. The receptors here all came from an adult with an advanced solid tumor such as melanoma, head and neck, liver or kidney cancer.

The genes are TRBV11-2 and TRBJ1-2; a possible D gene is TRBD1 (6 bases). CDR3 length: 19 residues. CDR1 SGHAT and CDR2 FQNNGV come from the germline V gene. V lost 1 base and J lost 4, with 25 bases in between. CDR3 bases: TGTGCCAGCAGCTTAGTTACTGGCGCCGGGGGCGCGATCCTCTATGGCTACACCTTC. This gives the protein CASSLVTGAGGAILYGYTF.

This rearrangement joins TRBV6-5 to TRBJ1-1; 10 nucleotides match TRBD1. CDR3 length: 15 amino acids. J gave up 1 base and V 5 bases, and 4 bases lay outside the gene matches. CDR1 is MNHEY and CDR2 is SVGAGI in the germline V gene. This chain's CDR3 is CASSQGDRGNTEAFF. The CDR3 DNA sequence: TGTGCCAGCAGTCAGGGGGACAGGGGGAACACTGAAGCTTTCTTT.

CDR3 DNA: TGTGCCAGCTCACCATCAAGTTCAGGCAGGGGAACAGATACGCAGTATTTT. The encoded protein is CASSPSSSGRGTDTQYF. The chain couples TRBV18 to TRBJ2-3, with D maybe TRBD1 (6 bases). The CDR3 contains 17 residues. Trimming removed 2 bases at V and 3 bases at J, with 18 bases between. The germline CDR1 and CDR2 sequences are KGHSH and LQKENI.

The CDR3 DNA reads as TGTGCCAGCAGCGTCACGGGAGGGCCAACGGGAGAGCAGTACTTC. Amino acid sequence: CASSVTGGPTGEQYF. The gene calls are TRBV9 and TRBJ2-7, with 8 bases fitting TRBD2. The CDR3 contains 15 residues. The V segment lost 2 bases and the J segment 7 bases; nucleotides outside the gene matches: 11. The V gene's germline CDR1 is SGDLS and CDR2 YYNGEE.

This clone was counted only a few times. The rearrangement links TRBV15 to TRBJ1-1, with D unclear. V was shortened by 5 bases and J by 1 base, with 11 bases between the two germline ends. CDR1 LNHNV and CDR2 YYDKDF come from the germline V gene (reference sequence). This CDR3 region has 14 residues. CDR3 DNA sequence: TGTGCCACCAGCCCGCCGCGGGGGAACACTGAAGCTTTCTTT. Translated, it gives CATSPPRGNTEAFF.

The gene calls are TRBV6-6 and TRBJ1-4; TRBD1 agrees at 7 bases. V gave up 2 bases and J gave up 7 bases; unmatched junction bases: 7. The CDR3 is 15 residues long. Germline V CDR1 and CDR2: MNHNY, SVGAGI (reference sequence). The CDR3 spells CASSYNRGRGEKLFF. The CDR3 DNA follows: TGTGCCAGCAGTTACAACAGGGGAAGAGGTGAAAAACTGTTTTTT.

CDR3 in DNA: TGTGCCACCCGAGATGGGACAGCGTTTAGCACAGATACGCAGTATTTT. It specifies CATRDGTAFSTDTQYF. The rearrangement joins TRBV19 to TRBJ2-3; 7 bases match TRBD1. Germline V gene lookup returns CDR1 LNHDA and CDR2 SQIVND (reference sequence). V shed 10 bases and J 0 bases; nucleotides not matched to a gene: 13. The CDR3 loop spans 16 amino acids.

The chain links TRBV7-2 to TRBJ2-3; TRBD2 might be the D (6 bases). The CDR3 is 16 residues long. The ends were cut back, 3 bases at V and 0 bases at J, with 13 bases in the middle. From germline, CDR1 is SGHTA and CDR2 FQGNSA. DNA of the CDR3: TGTGCCAGCAGCTTCTCCGGGACTGGTAGCACAGATACGCAGTATTTT. Its protein is CASSFSGTGSTDTQYF.

This chain uses TRBV5-6 with TRBJ2-1, with TRBD2 identical over 12 bases. The CDR3 sequence is 17 residues long. Germline V gene data show CDR1 as SGHDT and CDR2 as YYEEEE. Germline trimming cut 4 bases from V and 0 bases from J; bases unmatched to any gene: 5. This CDR3 is CASSPGLAGSSYNEQFF. Written as DNA, the CDR3 is TGTGCCAGCAGCCCTGGACTAGCGGGGAGCTCCTACAATGAGCAGTTCTTC.

This clone was observed a single time. The CDR3 sequence is CASSQGSGTSGSGGELFF. The DNA of the CDR3 is TGTGCCAGCAGCCAGGGGTCGGGGACTAGCGGGAGTGGCGGGGAGCTGTTTTTT. This rearrangement joins TRBV28 to TRBJ2-2; 14 positions match TRBD2. The CDR3 consists of 18 residues. Germline V gene lookup returns CDR1 MDHEN and CDR2 SYDVKM. V dropped 6 bases and J dropped 7; count of bases not matched to a gene: 13.

This rearrangement joins TRBV6-4 to TRBJ1-5; D is uncertain. The CDR3 is 13 amino acids. The germline V gene encodes CDR1 MRHNA and CDR2 SNTAGT. V was pared by 4 bases and J by 1 base, with 5 bases between. The CDR3 DNA reads TGTGCCAGCAGTGCAGAGAGCAATCAGCCCCAGCATTTT. It is translated as CASSAESNQPQHF.

This chain links TRBV7-2 with TRBJ1-4; unclear D gene. This CDR3 region has 13 residues. V was clipped by 4 bases and J by 7 bases, with 10 bases between them. Germline V gene data show CDR1 as SGHTA and CDR2 as FQGNSA. CDR3 loop: CASSSNLIEKLFF. The CDR3 nucleotides are TGTGCCAGCAGCTCCAATCTGATTGAAAAACTGTTTTTT. Complete variable domain (other parts from reference TRBV7-2 and TRBJ1-4): GAGVSQSPSNKVTEKGKDVELRCDPISGHTALYWYRQSLGQGLEFLIYFQGNSAPDKSGLPSDRFSAERTGGSVSTLTIQRTQQEDSAVYLCASSSNLIEKLFFGSGTQLSVL.

V is TRBV7-2 and J is TRBJ2-3, with D perhaps TRBD1 (5 bases). The CDR3 loop spans 15 amino acids. V lost 3 bases and J lost 2, with 12 bases in between. CDR1 and CDR2 from the germline V gene are SGHTA and FQGNSA. CDR3 in DNA: TGTGCCAGCAGCTTCCCCACAGGTTCCACAGATACGCAGTATTTT. It translates to CASSFPTGSTDTQYF. Supplemented by reference TRBV7-2 and TRBJ2-3, the full variable domain reads GAGVSQSPSNKVTEKGKDVELRCDPISGHTALYWYRQSLGQGLEFLIYFQGNSAPDKSGLPSDRFSAERTGGSVSTLTIQRTQQEDSAVYLCASSFPTGSTDTQYFGPGTRLTVL.

The chain carries TRBV6-5 and TRBJ1-2; a weak D match, TRBD1 (5 bases). V was cut by 6 bases and J by 0 bases, with 14 bases left in between. Per germline, CDR1 MNHEY and CDR2 SVGAGI. The length of the CDR3 is 15 residues. The CDR3 DNA is TGTGCCAGCAGCCGATTTCCGACAGCTAACTATGGCTACACCTTC. Translating gives CASSRFPTANYGYTF.

The chain is built from TRBV18 and TRBJ1-2; 8 positions match TRBD1. The V segment lost 3 bases and the J segment 2 bases; nucleotides outside the gene matches: 5. CDR1 is KGHSH and CDR2 is LQKENI in the germline V gene. This CDR3 spans 15 amino acids. The CDR3 reads CASSPGQGANYGYTF. The DNA of the CDR3 is TGTGCCAGCTCACCTGGACAGGGAGCGAACTATGGCTACACCTTC. The full variable domain, rest sourced from reference TRBV18 and TRBJ1-2, is NAGVMQNPRHLVRRRGQEARLRCSPMKGHSHVYWYRQLPEEGLKFMVYLQKENIIDESGMPKERFSAEFPKEGPSILRIQQVVRGDSAAYFCASSPGQGANYGYTFGSGTRLTVV.

The V and J genes are TRBV5-1 and TRBJ1-4; no reliable D call. Germline lookup yields CDR1 SGHRS and CDR2 YFSETQ. This CDR3 has 15 amino acids. V lost 3 bases and J 8 bases, leaving 17 bases between the germline ends. This CDR3 is CASSWEGRGREKLFF. The CDR3 DNA reads TGCGCCAGCAGCTGGGAGGGCCGAGGGCGGGAAAAACTGTTTTTT.

The chain couples TRBV6-5 to TRBJ2-7; 9 bases are a match to TRBD2. Germline values: CDR1 MNHEY, CDR2 SVGAGI. The CDR3 is made up of 15 amino acids. V shed 0 bases, J shed 1 base, and the junction held 1 base outside the gene matches. CDR3 sequence reads: CASSYSLAGSYEQYF. DNA for the CDR3: TGTGCCAGCAGTTACTCCCTAGCGGGATCCTACGAGCAGTACTTC.

CDR3 nucleotides: TGTGCCAGCAGCTTGACAGCGGACCTTAGCTCCTACGAGCAGTACTTC. Its translation is CASSLTADLSSYEQYF. The chain combines TRBV7-2 with TRBJ2-7; D could derive from TRBD1 or TRBD2 (5 bases each). This CDR3 has 16 residues. Germline-derived CDR1 and CDR2 are SGHTA and FQGNSA. Trimming removed 3 bases from V and 0 bases from J, with 15 bases in between.

This chain connects TRBV19 to TRBJ2-7; D is possibly TRBD1 (5 bases). The CDR3 spans 16 residues. Germline values: CDR1 LNHDA, CDR2 SQIVND (reference sequence). Trimming stripped 6 bases from V and 6 bases from J, with 24 bases between. CDR3 protein: CASSPPVQASFSEQYF. The DNA of the CDR3 is TGTGCCAGTAGCCCCCCGGTACAGGCGTCCTTCTCCGAGCAGTACTTC.

The chain uses TRBV7-9 and TRBJ2-3; D is unresolved. V shed 7 bases and J shed 1 base, with 9 bases lying between them. Per the germline V gene, CDR1 is SEHNR and CDR2 is FQNEAQ (reference sequence). The length of the CDR3 is 13 residues. CDR3 bases: TGTGCCAGCAACTCAGGAGGCACAGATACGCAGTATTTT. This codes for CASNSGGTDTQYF. Full variable domain (missing parts from reference TRBV7-9 and TRBJ2-3): DTGVSQNPRHKITKRGQNVTFRCDPISEHNRLYWYRQTLGQGPEFLTYFQNEAQLEKSRLLSDRFSAERPKGSFSTLEIQRTEQGDSAMYLCASNSGGTDTQYFGPGTRLTVL.

The chain recombines TRBV5-4 with TRBJ2-5; D is unclear. Germline V gives CDR1 SGHNT, CDR2 YYREEE (reference sequence). The CDR3 spans 13 residues. The ends were cut back, 6 bases at V and 2 bases at J, with 11 bases in the middle. The CDR3 sequence is CASNESPQETQYF. CDR3 nucleotides: TGTGCCAGCAACGAGAGCCCACAAGAGACCCAGTACTTC.

The rearrangement joins TRBV10-3 to TRBJ1-2; the match to TRBD1 covers 9 bases. This CDR3 comprises 14 residues. Germline V CDR1 and CDR2: ENHRY, SYGVKD. Trimming cost V 6 bases and J 3 bases; bases outside gene matches: 5. Here the CDR3 DNA reads TGTGCCATCAGGAATACAGGGGGCGACTATGGCTACACCTTC. It is translated as CAIRNTGGDYGYTF.

This chain links TRBV7-9 with TRBJ2-7; weak D call: TRBD2 (6 bases). The CDR3 runs 14 residues. V gave up 5 bases and J gave up 0 bases, with 11 bases separating them. In germline, CDR1 is SEHNR, CDR2 FQNEAQ (reference sequence). The CDR3 protein is CASSPRGISYEQYF. The CDR3, as DNA: TGTGCCAGCAGCCCCCGCGGGATCTCCTACGAGCAGTACTTC.

Only one count was recorded for this clone. The chain couples TRBV9 to TRBJ2-7; 9 positions agree with TRBD2. The length of the CDR3 is 16 residues. The germline gives CDR1 SGDLS, CDR2 YYNGEE. V lost 0 bases and J lost 1; bases outside the gene matches: 5. The CDR3 nucleotides read TGTGCCAGCAGCGTAGGGGGACTAGCAACTTCCTACGAGCAGTACTTC. Translating gives CASSVGGLATSYEQYF.

The gene calls are TRBV5-1 and TRBJ1-4, with D possibly being TRBD1 (5 bases). The CDR3 has 18 residues. V was pared by 3 bases and J by 1 base, with 19 bases between. Germline V gene data show CDR1 as SGHRS and CDR2 as YFSETQ. The CDR3 nucleotides are TGCGCCAGCAGCTCGGCAGGGTCATCCACCCAAACTAATGAAAAACTGTTTTTT. Amino acids: CASSSAGSSTQTNEKLFF.